Listed here is a single T cell receptor (beta chain). This sample was included in a study of blood T cell repertoires in COVID-19. Study-level information: Sources were T cells, B-cell-depleted T cells, or PBMCs; the material itself was cDNA or gDNA.

TCRdb's table, derived via immunoSEQ multiplex PCR, lists solely in-frame clones and lacks some. The table shows 65,000 or so clones, with roughly four fifths occurring only once. Trimming removed 5 bases from V and 4 bases from J, with 9 bases in between. Per the germline V gene, CDR1 is SQVTM and CDR2 is ANQGSEA. CDR3 length: 12 amino acids. Specimen: peripheral blood. This sequence was found in an elderly man with acute or convalescent COVID-19. The J gene is TRBJ1-3, the V gene TRBV29-1; D gene unclear. CDR3 region: CSVSLTGNTIYF. In DNA, the CDR3 is TGCAGCGTTTCGCTAACCGGAAACACCATATATTTT.